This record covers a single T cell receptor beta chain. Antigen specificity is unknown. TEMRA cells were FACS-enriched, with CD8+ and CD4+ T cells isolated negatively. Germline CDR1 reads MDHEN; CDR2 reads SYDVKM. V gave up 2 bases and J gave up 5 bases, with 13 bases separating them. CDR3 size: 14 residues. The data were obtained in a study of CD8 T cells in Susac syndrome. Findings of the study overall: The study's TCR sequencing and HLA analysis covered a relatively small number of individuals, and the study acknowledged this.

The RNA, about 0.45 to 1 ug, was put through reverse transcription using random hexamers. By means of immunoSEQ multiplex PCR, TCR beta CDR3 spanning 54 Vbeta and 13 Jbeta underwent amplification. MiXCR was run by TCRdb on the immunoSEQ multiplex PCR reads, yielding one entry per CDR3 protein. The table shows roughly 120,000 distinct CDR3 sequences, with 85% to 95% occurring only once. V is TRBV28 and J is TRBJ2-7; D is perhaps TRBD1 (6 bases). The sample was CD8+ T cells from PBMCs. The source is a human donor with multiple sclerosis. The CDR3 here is CASSLAQGIHEQYF. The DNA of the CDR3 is TGTGCCAGCAGTTTAGCACAGGGCATCCACGAGCAGTACTTC.